This T cell receptor (beta chain) was recorded in a study of cytomegalovirus exposure and HLA in healthy donors. Study-wide findings and caveats: In a later analysis, compared with equally common non-associated chains, HLA-associated beta chains were more expanded. For most TCR beta V segments, an earlier analysis put the productive rate at about 87% or about 30% of the time. Follow-up analysis later connected one missense variant in DCLRE1C with trimming of TCR beta V- and J-genes.

In the PCR, 60 Vbeta and 13 Jbeta primers were used. Profiled with immunoSEQ multiplex PCR; TCRdb holds only in-frame clones, not every one. The table has over 120,000 clones, approximately 84% seen once. This clone was picked up one time. Antigen specificity is unknown. CDR3 length: 16 residues. CDR1 SGDLS and CDR2 YYNGEE come from the germline V gene. With V trimmed by 4 bases and J by 4 bases, 6 bases remained unmatched. V and J are TRBV9 and TRBJ2-2, with TRBD2 matching 11 bases. The TCR originated in a man aged 30-40 years in good health and CMV-seropositive. Sequenced input: PBMCs. The CDR3 region has the DNA TGTGCCAGCAGCCTACTAGCGGGGGTCTCCACCGGGGAGCTGTTTTTT. Translation: CASSLLAGVSTGELFF.